The next 13 T cell receptor beta chains were all read from a single sample in a study of T cell responses to AZD1222 COVID-19 vaccine. Profiled with immunoSEQ multiplex PCR; TCRdb holds only in-frame clones, not every one. The sample consists of 150,000 to 250,000 clones, about 93% of them appearing once. The sample was peripheral blood, taken 28 days after the second AZD1222 dose. These receptors were collected from an adult who received the AZD1222 COVID-19 vaccine.

The chain employs TRBV10-3 and TRBJ1-5, with 7 nucleotides matching TRBD1. Germline-derived CDR1 and CDR2 are ENHRY and SYGVKD. The CDR3 runs to 13 residues. The V gene end was trimmed by 8 bases and the J gene end by 4 bases; junction bases not matched to a gene: 5. The DNA of the CDR3 is TGTGCCATCGGGGAACAGGGGAATCAGCCCCAGCATTTT. The encoded protein is CAIGEQGNQPQHF.

The chain carries TRBV11-2 and TRBJ2-3; D remains unclear. Between the trimmed V and J ends, which lost 3 bases and 6 bases, there was a span of 10 bases. CDR3 length: 13 amino acids. CDR1 is SGHAT, CDR2 FQNNGV, per germline. This CDR3 reads CASSFSRSDTQYF. The CDR3 DNA follows: TGTGCCAGCAGCTTCTCTAGGTCCGATACGCAGTATTTT.

The chain uses TRBV7-2 and TRBJ2-3, with unresolved D. CDR1 is SGHTA and CDR2 is FQGNSA in the germline V gene. V dropped 5 bases and J dropped 2 bases, with 11 bases sitting between them. The CDR3 extends over 14 amino acids. CDR3 in amino acids: CASSPDRPTDTQYF. CDR3 in DNA: TGTGCCAGCAGCCCCGACCGACCCACAGATACGCAGTATTTT.

The chain uses TRBV10-3 and TRBJ1-3; 7 bases align to TRBD1. The CDR3 is made up of 13 amino acids. Germline loops: CDR1 ENHRY, CDR2 SYGVKD. Trimming at V came to 4 bases and at J to 7 bases, leaving 4 bases not matched to a gene. The DNA of the CDR3 is TGTGCCATCAGTGCGCAGGGGGTTAACACCATATATTTT. Translation: CAISAQGVNTIYF.

This clone was observed a few times. V usage is TRBV5-4 and J usage is TRBJ1-1, with a possible D match to TRBD1 (6 bases). CDR3 size: 14 residues. The germline V gene encodes CDR1 SGHNT and CDR2 YYREEE (reference sequence). Trimming shortened V by 6 bases and J by 4 bases, and 16 bases separated the two germline ends. The CDR3 DNA reads TGTGCCAGCAATAAGGACAGAGGAATCACTGAAGCTTTCTTT. Its protein product is CASNKDRGITEAFF.

The chain has TRBV7-3 and TRBJ2-1; D is unclear. CDR1 is SGHTA, CDR2 FQGTGA, per germline. The CDR3 runs to 12 residues. V lost 3 bases, J lost 9 bases, and 9 bases lay in between. CDR3 region: CASSFLGGEQFF. The DNA of the CDR3 is TGTGCCAGCAGCTTTCTTGGTGGTGAGCAGTTCTTC.

This clone was seen only a few times. The rearrangement uses TRBV2 and TRBJ2-3; D unresolved. CDR3 length equals 15 residues. Trimming left V 4 bases short and J 4 bases short, with 15 bases between. Per the germline V gene, CDR1 is SNHLY and CDR2 is FYNNEI. CDR3: CASSVGLRDADTQYF. DNA for the CDR3: TGTGCCAGCAGTGTAGGGCTACGAGACGCAGATACGCAGTATTTT.

This chain uses TRBV7-9 with TRBJ1-4, with TRBD1 identical over 10 bases. CDR1 is SEHNR and CDR2 is FQNEAQ in the germline V gene (reference sequence). This CDR3 has 15 residues. The J segment lost 7 bases and the V segment lost 6 bases, leaving 8 bases of the junction unmatched. Here the CDR3 reads CASSEGQGFVEKLFF. The CDR3 nucleotides are TGTGCCAGCAGTGAGGGACAGGGGTTCGTTGAAAAACTGTTTTTT.

The gene calls are TRBV19 and TRBJ1-1, with D hard to call. The germline V gene has CDR1 LNHDA and CDR2 SQIVND (reference sequence). V dropped 2 bases and J dropped 5 bases, with 15 bases sitting between them. The CDR3 is made up of 15 amino acids. The CDR3 DNA sequence: TGTGCCAGTAGTATATCTTATCTGTCGACGACTGAAGCTTTCTTT. This gives the protein CASSISYLSTTEAFF. The full variable domain, its missing parts supplied by reference TRBV19 and TRBJ1-1, is DGGITQSPKYLFRKEGQNVTLSCEQNLNHDAMYWYRQDPGQGLRLIYYSQIVNDFQKGDIAEGYSVSREKKESFPLTVTSAQKNPTAFYLCASSISYLSTTEAFFGQGTRLTVV.

This CDR3 reads CASSSTGGHEQFF. The CDR3 bases are TGTGCCAGCAGTTCGACAGGAGGCCATGAGCAGTTCTTC. The rearrangement uses TRBV6-5 and TRBJ2-1; D perhaps matches TRBD1 (6 bases). The CDR3 runs 13 residues. Germline V CDR1 and CDR2: MNHEY, SVGAGI. The V end was cut by 4 bases, the J end by 8 bases, with 12 bases between.

This clone came up once. The chain links TRBV3-1 (or the pseudogene TRBV3-2) to TRBJ2-2, with TRBD2 matching over 8 bases. CDR1 is LGHDT and CDR2 is YNNKEL in the germline V gene (reference sequence). This CDR3 has 14 residues. V gave up 6 bases and J gave up 6 bases; unmatched junction bases: 6. The CDR3 region is CASRKGGGSGELFF. The CDR3 DNA sequence: TGTGCCAGCAGAAAAGGCGGGGGGTCCGGGGAGCTGTTTTTT.

The V gene is TRBV28, the J gene TRBJ1-2; tentatively, D is TRBD1 (6 bases). V lost 8 bases, J lost 8 bases, and 24 bases lay in between. The CDR3 sequence is 15 residues long. CDR1 is MDHEN, CDR2 SYDVKM, per germline. The CDR3 nucleotides read TGTGCCAGCTTAACTCAGGGAGAGGGGGTAGAGGGCTACACCTTC. The encoded protein is CASLTQGEGVEGYTF.

The rearrangement links TRBV14 to TRBJ1-2; no reliable D call. The CDR3 is made up of 14 amino acids. Trimming cost V 1 base and J 4 bases, with 10 bases left between them. Germline V gives CDR1 SGHDN, CDR2 FVKESK. The CDR3 region has the DNA TGTGCCAGCAGCCAAGGCCCGGGAATCTATGGCTACACCTTC. Its translation is CASSQGPGIYGYTF.